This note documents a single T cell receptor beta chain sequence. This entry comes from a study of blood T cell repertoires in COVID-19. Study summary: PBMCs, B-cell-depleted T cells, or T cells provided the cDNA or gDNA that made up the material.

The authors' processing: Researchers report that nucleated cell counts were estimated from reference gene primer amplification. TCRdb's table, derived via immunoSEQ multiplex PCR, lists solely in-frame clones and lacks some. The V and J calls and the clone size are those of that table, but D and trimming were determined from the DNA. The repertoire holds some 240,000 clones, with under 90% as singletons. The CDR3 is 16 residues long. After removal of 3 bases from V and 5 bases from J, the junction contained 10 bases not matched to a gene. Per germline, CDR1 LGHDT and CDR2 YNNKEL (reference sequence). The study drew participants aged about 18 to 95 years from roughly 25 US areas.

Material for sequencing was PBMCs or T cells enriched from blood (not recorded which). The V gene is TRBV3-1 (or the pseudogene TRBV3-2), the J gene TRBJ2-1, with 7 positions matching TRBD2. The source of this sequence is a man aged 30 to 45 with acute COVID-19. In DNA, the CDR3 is TGTGCCAGCAGCCAGGCGAGCGGGGCCCGAAACAATGAGCAGTTCTTC. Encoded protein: CASSQASGARNNEQFF.